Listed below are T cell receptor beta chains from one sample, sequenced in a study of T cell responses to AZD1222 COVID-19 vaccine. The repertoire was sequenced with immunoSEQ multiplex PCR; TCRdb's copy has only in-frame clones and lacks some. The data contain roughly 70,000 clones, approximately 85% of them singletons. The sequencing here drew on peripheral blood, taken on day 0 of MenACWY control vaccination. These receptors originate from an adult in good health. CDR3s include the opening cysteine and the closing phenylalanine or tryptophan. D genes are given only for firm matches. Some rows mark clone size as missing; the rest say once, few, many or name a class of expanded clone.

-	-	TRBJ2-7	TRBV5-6	TGTGCCAGCAGCCTCCCGGGTCGGTGGGGGGAACAGTACTTC	CASSLPGRWGEQYF
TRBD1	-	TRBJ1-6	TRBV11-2	TGTGCCAGCAGCTGGGGGACAGTTTCCGATTCACCCCTCCACTTT	CASSWGTVSDSPLHF
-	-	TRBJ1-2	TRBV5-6	TGTGCCAGCAGCTTCCTGGGGATGAGCACCTTC	CASSFLGMSTF
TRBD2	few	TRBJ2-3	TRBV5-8	TGTGCCAGCAGCACCGGACTAGCGGGGGGCACAGATACGCAGTATTTT	CASSTGLAGGTDTQYF
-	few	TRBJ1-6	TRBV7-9	TGTGCCAGCAGCTTGTTGAAAGGTCCCCTCCACTTT	CASSLLKGPLHF
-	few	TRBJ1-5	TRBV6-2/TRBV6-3	TGTGCCAGCAGTTACGGGGAGGTCAATCAGCCCCAGCATTTT	CASSYGEVNQPQHF
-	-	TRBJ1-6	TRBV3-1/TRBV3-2	TGTGCCAGCAGCCAAGATCAGGGTTCACCCCTCCACTTT	CASSQDQGSPLHF
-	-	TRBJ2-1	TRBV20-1	TGCAGTGCTAGTCCTTCTACAGGGGAGGCCTACAATGAGCAGTTCTTC	CSASPSTGEAYNEQFF
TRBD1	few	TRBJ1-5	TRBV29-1	TGCAGCGTTGAAGATCGCGAAGGGACAGGGAGGTTTGACAATCAGCCCCAGCATTTT	CSVEDREGTGRFDNQPQHF
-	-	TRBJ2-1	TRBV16	TGTGCCAGCAGTTCCCGCCCTGTCAATGAGCAGTTCTTC	CASSSRPVNEQFF
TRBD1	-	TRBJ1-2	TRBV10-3	TGTGCCATCAGTGATGGGACAGGGGATAACTATGGCTACACCTTC	CAISDGTGDNYGYTF
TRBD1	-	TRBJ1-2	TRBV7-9	TGTGCCAGCAGCCCGGGGGACAGTCGGTTGATTGGCTACACCTTC	CASSPGDSRLIGYTF
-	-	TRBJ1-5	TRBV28	TGTGCCAGCAGTTCGGGACCCCCGGGCAATCAGCCCCAGCATTTT	CASSSGPPGNQPQHF
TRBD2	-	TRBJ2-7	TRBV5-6	TGTGCCAGCAGCTTTGCCCTAGCGGGAAGGTACGAGCAGTACTTC	CASSFALAGRYEQYF
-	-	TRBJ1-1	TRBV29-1	TGCAGCGTTGGGGAAATAGGGTGGGAAGCTTTCTTT	CSVGEIGWEAFF
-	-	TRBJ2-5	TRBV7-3	TGTGCCAGCAGCTTAAGGCCCGTCCAGCGGAACAGGCCTCTGGGAGAAGAGACCCAGTACTTC	CASSLRPVQRNRPLGEETQYF
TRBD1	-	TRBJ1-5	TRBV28	TGTGCCAGCAGCCCAGGGGGTAACCAGCCCCAGCATTTT	CASSPGGNQPQHF
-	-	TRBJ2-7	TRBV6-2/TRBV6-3	TGTGCCAGCAACCCGACGGGGAGCTCCTACGAGCAGTACTTC	CASNPTGSSYEQYF
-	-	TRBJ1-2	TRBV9	TGTGCCAGCAGCGTAGGGACCGGGACACGCGGCTACACCTTC	CASSVGTGTRGYTF
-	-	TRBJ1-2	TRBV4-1	TGCGCCAGCAGCCAAGCCCGGGGGCAAGACTATGGCTACACCTTC	CASSQARGQDYGYTF
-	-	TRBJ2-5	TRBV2	TGTGCCAGCGGGAGGCTAGCAGAGACCCAGTACTTC	CASGRLAETQYF
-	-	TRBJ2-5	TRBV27	TGTGCCAGCAGAAACCTTCAGGAAGAGACCCAGTACTTC	CASRNLQEETQYF
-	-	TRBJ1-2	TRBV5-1	TGCGCCAGCAGCTTGGCGGGAGAGGCTAACTATGGCTACACCTTC	CASSLAGEANYGYTF
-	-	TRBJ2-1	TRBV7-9	TGTGCCAGCAGCTGGTCCGAAGGAGGGTCGTACAATGAGCAGTTCTTC	CASSWSEGGSYNEQFF
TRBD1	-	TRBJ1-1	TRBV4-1	TGCGCCAGCAGCTCCCCCCCCGGGACAGGGGCCTTGAACACTGAAGCTTTCTTT	CASSSPPGTGALNTEAFF
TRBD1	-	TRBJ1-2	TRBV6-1	TGTGCCAGCAGTGAAAGCCGGGCAGGGGGCACCTTC	CASSESRAGGTF
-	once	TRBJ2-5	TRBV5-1	TGCGCCAGCAGCTTAGGAAATAGCCAAGAGACCCAGTACTTC	CASSLGNSQETQYF
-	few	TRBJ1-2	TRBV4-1	TGCGCCAGCAGCCAACATCGTCCAGATCTCTATGGCTACACCTTC	CASSQHRPDLYGYTF
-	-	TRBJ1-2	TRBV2	TGTGCCAGCAGCCTGACAGGAGCGGGGTATGGCTACACCTTC	CASSLTGAGYGYTF
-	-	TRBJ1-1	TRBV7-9	TGTGCCAGCAGCTTAGCCCTAGGATTCCGGGGTAACACTGAAGCTTTCTTT	CASSLALGFRGNTEAFF
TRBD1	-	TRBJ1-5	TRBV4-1	TGCGCCAGCAGCCAAGATCCAGGACTCAGGGGGAAGCCCCAGCATTTT	CASSQDPGLRGKPQHF
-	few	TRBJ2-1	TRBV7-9	TGTGCCGCGGTGTTGGTAGGGAATGAGCAGTTCTTC	CAAVLVGNEQFF
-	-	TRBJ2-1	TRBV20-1	TGCAGTGCTCTCAGAACCAATGAGCAGTTCTTC	CSALRTNEQFF
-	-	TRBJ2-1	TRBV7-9	TGTGCCAGCAGTCTGCGTGGCGAGCAGTTCTTC	CASSLRGEQFF
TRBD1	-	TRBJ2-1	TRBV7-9	TGTGCCAGCAGCGGACCGGGACAGGGGGCGTCGGGCTCCTACAATGAGCAGTTCTTC	CASSGPGQGASGSYNEQFF
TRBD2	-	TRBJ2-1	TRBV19	TGTGCCAGTAGTATTGACAGCGGGGGGCCCTACAATGAGCAGTTCTTC	CASSIDSGGPYNEQFF
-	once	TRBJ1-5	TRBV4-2	TGTGCCAGCAGCCAAGATCATGGAACGGGGCAGCCCCAGCATTTT	CASSQDHGTGQPQHF
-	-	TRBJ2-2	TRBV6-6	TGTGCCAGCAGTCGGTATTCTAGAGGCTTCGGCACCGGGGAGCTGTTTTTT	CASSRYSRGFGTGELFF
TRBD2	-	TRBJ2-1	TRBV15	TGTGCCACCAGCCGAAGCGGGGGATACAATGAGCAGTTCTTC	CATSRSGGYNEQFF
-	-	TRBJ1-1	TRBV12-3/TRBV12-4	TGTGCCAGCAGTTCTATCATCACTGAAGCTTTCTTT	CASSSIITEAFF
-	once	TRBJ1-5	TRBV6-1	TGTGCCAGCAGTGAAAAAGGGGCAGGGAGCAATCAGCCCCAGCATTTT	CASSEKGAGSNQPQHF
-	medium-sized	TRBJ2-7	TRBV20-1	TGCAGTGCTAGAGATAAGCAGGGGCAGTACTTC	CSARDKQGQYF
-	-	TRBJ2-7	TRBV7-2	TGTGCCAGCAGCTTGGGGGGGCGCTCCTACGAGCAGTACTTC	CASSLGGRSYEQYF
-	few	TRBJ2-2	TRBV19	TGTGCCAGTAGTATCGGTCGCGAAGCCGGGGAGCTGTTTTTT	CASSIGREAGELFF
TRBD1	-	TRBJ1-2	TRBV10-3	TGTGCCACCCGGGACAGCAACTATGGCTACACCTTC	CATRDSNYGYTF
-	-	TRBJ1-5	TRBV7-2	TGTGCCAGCAGCTTAGCGGGGGGGAATATCCAGCCCCAGCATTTT	CASSLAGGNIQPQHF
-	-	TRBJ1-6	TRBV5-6	TGTGCCAGCAGTACTACAGGGTATAATAATTCACCCCTCCACTTT	CASSTTGYNNSPLHF
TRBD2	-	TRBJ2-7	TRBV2	TGTGCCAGCGGATGGGGGGGCGAGCAGTACTTC	CASGWGGEQYF
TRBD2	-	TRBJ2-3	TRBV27	TGTGCCAGCAGTCTTAGCGGGGAGGTGACAGATACGCAGTATTTT	CASSLSGEVTDTQYF
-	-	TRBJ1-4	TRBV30	TGTGCCTGGGGGGGAGAGGGGGAAAAACTGTTTTTT	CAWGGEGEKLFF
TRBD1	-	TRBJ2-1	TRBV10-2	TGCGCCAGCGGGAGGACAGGGATTTACAATGAGCAGTTCTTC	CASGRTGIYNEQFF
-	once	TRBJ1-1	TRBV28	TGTGCCAGCAGTTTAGGAGGGCCAGAAGCTTTCTTT	CASSLGGPEAFF
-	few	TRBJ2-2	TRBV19	TGTGCCAGTAGGGACGGGAGATCCGGGGAGCTGTTTTTT	CASRDGRSGELFF
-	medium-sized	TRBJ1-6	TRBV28	TGTGCCAGCAGTGACAGACAGTCCAATTCACCCCTCCACTTT	CASSDRQSNSPLHF
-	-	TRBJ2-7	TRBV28	TGTGCCAGCAGAGCCAGCCCGCCTCTCGAGCAGTACTTC	CASRASPPLEQYF
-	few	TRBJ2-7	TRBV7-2	TGTGCCAGCAGCTTAAGAGGGGGGTACGAGCAGTACTTC	CASSLRGGYEQYF
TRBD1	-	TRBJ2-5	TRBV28	TGTGCCAGCAGTTTAACAGGGACAGGGGGCTTAGAGACCCAGTACTTC	CASSLTGTGGLETQYF